A single sample is the source of the 6 T cell receptor beta chains below, sequenced in a study of shared clonotypes between healthy human individuals. Data came from immunoSEQ multiplex PCR; TCRdb stores just in-frame clones and leaves some out. Among approximately 1.1 million clones listed, 75% to 80% were seen once. Sequencing was carried out using memory CD4+ T cells from PBMCs. Noted subset: CD45RA-negative fraction. These receptors all come from a man between 18 and 29 years old in good health. Some clones in this sample may be carry-over from other donors' samples.

The rearrangement links TRBV7-2 to TRBJ2-1; D might be TRBD2 (6 bases). CDR1 and CDR2 (germline): SGHTA, FQGNSA. This CDR3 has 14 amino acids. Trimming cost V 5 bases and J 9 bases, with 17 bases left between them. CDR3 DNA sequence: TGTGCCAGCAGCCCCGAGACTAGATACGGTGAGCAGTTCTTC. This codes for CASSPETRYGEQFF.

This rearrangement joins TRBV10-3 to TRBJ2-2; 9 bases agree with TRBD1. V was pared by 10 bases and J by 7 bases, with 7 bases of the junction left unmatched. The CDR3 totals 13 residues. Germline CDR1 ENHRY, CDR2 SYGVKD. CDR3: CANQQGAGGELFF. As DNA, the CDR3 is TGTGCCAACCAACAGGGGGCCGGCGGGGAGCTGTTTTTT.

The chain is built from TRBV2 and TRBJ1-4; unclear D gene. Trimming left V 4 bases short and J 8 bases short, with 14 bases between. This CDR3 has 14 amino acids. Germline loops: CDR1 SNHLY, CDR2 FYNNEI. The CDR3 sequence: CASSASGTHEKLFF. DNA of the CDR3: TGTGCCAGCAGTGCCTCCGGAACCCACGAAAAACTGTTTTTT.

This clone was seen only once. The V gene is TRBV7-3, the J gene TRBJ2-2; unclear D gene. Between the trimmed V and J ends, which lost 4 bases and 7 bases, there was a span of 7 bases. The CDR3 is made up of 12 amino acids. The germline V gene has CDR1 SGHTA and CDR2 FQGTGA. CDR3 nucleotides: TGTGCCAGCAGCTCCTTTAACGGGGAGCTGTTTTTT. This encodes CASSSFNGELFF. Full variable domain (remainder filled in from reference TRBV7-3 and TRBJ2-2): GAGVSQTPSNKVTEKGKYVELRCDPISGHTALYWYRQSLGQGPEFLIYFQGTGAADDSGLPNDRFFAVRPEGSVSTLKIQRTERGDSAVYLCASSSFNGELFFGEGSRLTVL.

In its sample, this clone was seen once. The same CDR3 also results from other DNA sequences found in this sample. The rearrangement uses TRBV7-2 and TRBJ2-1; D remains unclear. CDR1 and CDR2 (germline): SGHTA, FQGNSA. Trimming removed 1 base from V and 6 bases from J, with 4 bases in between. This CDR3 comprises 12 residues. The CDR3 loop is CASSLVFNEQFF. The CDR3 DNA follows: TGTGCCAGCAGCTTAGTATTCAATGAGCAGTTCTTC.

The V and J genes are TRBV2 and TRBJ1-2; D remains unclear. The CDR3 is made up of 15 amino acids. V was cut by 5 bases and J by 0 bases, with 13 bases left in between. Germline CDR1 SNHLY, CDR2 FYNNEI. DNA for the CDR3: TGTGCCAGCAGTCGTGGGCGCCCGACTAACTATGGCTACACCTTC. Translating gives CASSRGRPTNYGYTF.